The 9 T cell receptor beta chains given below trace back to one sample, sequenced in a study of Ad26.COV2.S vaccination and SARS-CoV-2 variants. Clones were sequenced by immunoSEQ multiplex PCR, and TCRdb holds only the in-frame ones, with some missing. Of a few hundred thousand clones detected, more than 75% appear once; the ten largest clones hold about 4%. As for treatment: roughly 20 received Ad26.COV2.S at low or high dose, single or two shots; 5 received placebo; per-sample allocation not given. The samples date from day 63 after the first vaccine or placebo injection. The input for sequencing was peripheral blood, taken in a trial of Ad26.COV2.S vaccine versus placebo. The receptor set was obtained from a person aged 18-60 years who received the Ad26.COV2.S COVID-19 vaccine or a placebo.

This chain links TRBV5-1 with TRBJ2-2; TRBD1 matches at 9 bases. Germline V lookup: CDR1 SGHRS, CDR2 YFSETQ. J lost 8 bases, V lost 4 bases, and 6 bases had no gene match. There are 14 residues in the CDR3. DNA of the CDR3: TGCGCCAGCAGCCCAAACAGGGGGCCGGGGGAGCTGTTTTTT. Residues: CASSPNRGPGELFF.

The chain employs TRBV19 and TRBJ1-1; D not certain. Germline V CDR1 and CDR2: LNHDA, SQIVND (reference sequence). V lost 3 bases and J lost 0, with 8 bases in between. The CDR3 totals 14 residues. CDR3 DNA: TGTGCCAGTAGTATTGGGCAGATGAACACTGAAGCTTTCTTT. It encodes CASSIGQMNTEAFF.

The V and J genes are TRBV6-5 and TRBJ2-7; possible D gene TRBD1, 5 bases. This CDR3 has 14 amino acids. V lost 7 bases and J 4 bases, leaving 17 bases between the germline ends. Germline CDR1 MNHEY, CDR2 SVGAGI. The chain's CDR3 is CASTGRDKGYEQYF. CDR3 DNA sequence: TGTGCCAGCACCGGACGCGACAAGGGGTACGAGCAGTACTTC.

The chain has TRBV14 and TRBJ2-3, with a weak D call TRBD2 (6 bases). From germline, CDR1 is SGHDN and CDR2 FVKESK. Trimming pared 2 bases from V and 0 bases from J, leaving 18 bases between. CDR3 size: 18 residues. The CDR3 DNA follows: TGTGCCAGCAGCCAATCACATTGGAGGGCTCCTAGCACAGATACGCAGTATTTT. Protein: CASSQSHWRAPSTDTQYF.

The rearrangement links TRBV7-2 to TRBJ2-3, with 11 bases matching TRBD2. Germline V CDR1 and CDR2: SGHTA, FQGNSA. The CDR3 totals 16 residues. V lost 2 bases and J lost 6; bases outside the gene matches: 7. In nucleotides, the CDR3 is TGTGCCAGCAGCTTATTTCTAGCGGGGGGAACGGATACGCAGTATTTT. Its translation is CASSLFLAGGTDTQYF. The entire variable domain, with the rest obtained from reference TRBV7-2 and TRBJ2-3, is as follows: GAGVSQSPSNKVTEKGKDVELRCDPISGHTALYWYRQSLGQGLEFLIYFQGNSAPDKSGLPSDRFSAERTGGSVSTLTIQRTQQEDSAVYLCASSLFLAGGTDTQYFGPGTRLTVL.

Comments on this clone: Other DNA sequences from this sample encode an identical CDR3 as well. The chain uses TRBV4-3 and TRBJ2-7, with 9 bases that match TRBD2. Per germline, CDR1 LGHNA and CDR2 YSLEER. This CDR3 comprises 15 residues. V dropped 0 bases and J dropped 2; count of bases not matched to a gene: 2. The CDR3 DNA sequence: TGCGCCAGCAGCCAAGATGTAGCGGGGGCCTACGAGCAGTACTTC. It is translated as CASSQDVAGAYEQYF.

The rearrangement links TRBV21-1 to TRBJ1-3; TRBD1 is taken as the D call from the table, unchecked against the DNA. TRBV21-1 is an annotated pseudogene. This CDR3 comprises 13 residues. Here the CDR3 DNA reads TGTGCCAGCAGCAAAACCAGAGGAAACACCATATATTTT. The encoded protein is CASSKTRGNTIYF.

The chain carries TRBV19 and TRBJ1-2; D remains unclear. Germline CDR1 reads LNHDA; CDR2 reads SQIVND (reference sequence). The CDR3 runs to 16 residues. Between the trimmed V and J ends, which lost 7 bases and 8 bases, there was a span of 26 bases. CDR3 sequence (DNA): TGTGCCAGTACTCCAATGGGTTCCACCGTTGCATCGGGCTACACCTTC. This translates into CASTPMGSTVASGYTF.

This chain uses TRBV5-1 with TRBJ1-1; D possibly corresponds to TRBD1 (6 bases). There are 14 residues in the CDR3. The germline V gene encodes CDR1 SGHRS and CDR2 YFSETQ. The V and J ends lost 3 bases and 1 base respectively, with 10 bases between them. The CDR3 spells CASSWDTPNTEAFF. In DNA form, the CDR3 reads TGCGCCAGCAGCTGGGACACCCCGAACACTGAAGCTTTCTTT.